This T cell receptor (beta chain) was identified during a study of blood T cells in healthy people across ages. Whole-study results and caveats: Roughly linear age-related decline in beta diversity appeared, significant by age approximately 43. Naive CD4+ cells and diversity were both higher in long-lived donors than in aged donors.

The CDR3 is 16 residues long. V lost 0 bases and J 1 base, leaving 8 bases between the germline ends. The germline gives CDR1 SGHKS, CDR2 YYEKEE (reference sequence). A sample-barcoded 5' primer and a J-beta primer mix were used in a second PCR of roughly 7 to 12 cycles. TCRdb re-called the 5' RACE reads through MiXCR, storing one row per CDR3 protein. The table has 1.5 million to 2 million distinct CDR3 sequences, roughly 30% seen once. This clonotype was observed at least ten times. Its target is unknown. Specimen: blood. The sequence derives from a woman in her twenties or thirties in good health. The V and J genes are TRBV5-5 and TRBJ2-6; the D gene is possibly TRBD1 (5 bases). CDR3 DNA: TGTGCCAGCAGCTTGGTGCAGGGTTCTGGGGCCAACGTCCTGACTTTC. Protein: CASSLVQGSGANVLTF.